Each of the 4 T cell receptor beta chains below was sequenced from the same sample in a study of response to subunit inactivated influenza vaccine (dated by TCRdb to between 2018 and 2020). The library came from RT-PCR. TCRdb names Illumina HiSeq 2500 as the instrument used. TCRdb reprocessing: public reads trimmed at Q25 with fastp, clones called with MiXCR, in-frame beta chains kept. Here each entry gathers all rows of one CDR3 protein and keeps the most common genes and DNA. This sample is represented by around 320,000 distinct CDR3 sequences; 20% to 25% of them were singletons. About 9.3% of the sample rests with the top ten. The sequencing used PBMCs from blood, collected roughly 20 months after vaccination. Source of these receptors: a man aged 45 to 70 who received an inactivated influenza vaccine. Donor details come from another sample of the same person, matched by shared clones.

This clonotype was seen only a few times. V usage is TRBV12-3 or TRBV12-4 and J usage is TRBJ1-2; no clear D. The V gene lost 7 bases and the J gene lost 2 bases, with 11 bases spanning the gap. The CDR3 totals 13 residues. DNA of the CDR3: TGTGCCAGCACCTTTGACGGGAACTATGGCTACACCTTC. Encoded protein: CASTFDGNYGYTF.

This clonotype has a count of ten or more. This rearrangement joins TRBV12-3 or TRBV12-4 to TRBJ1-2; D gene unclear. Trimming stripped 5 bases from V and 4 bases from J, with 5 bases between. The CDR3 runs to 11 residues. The DNA of the CDR3 is TGTGCCAGCAGTGGTTCCTATGGCTACACCTTC. This sequence encodes CASSGSYGYTF.

This clonotype turned up a few times. The chain uses TRBV5-1 and TRBJ2-3; D is perhaps TRBD2 (6 bases). Germline CDR1 reads SGHRS; CDR2 reads YFSETQ. This CDR3 has 16 residues. V lost 7 bases and J lost 2, with 20 bases in between. The CDR3 bases are TGCGCCAGCGTTCTTGGAGGCGGGACGCTCACAGATACGCAGTATTTT. Translating gives CASVLGGGTLTDTQYF.

The chain uses TRBV20-1 and TRBJ2-5, with 11 bases that match TRBD2. CDR3 length: 15 amino acids. V was clipped by 1 base and J by 5 bases; unmatched bases: 6. Germline-derived CDR1 and CDR2 are DFQATT and SNEGSKA (reference sequence). CDR3 DNA: TGCAGTGCTAGAGGATTAGCGGGAGGGAGGGAGACCCAGTACTTC. It encodes CSARGLAGGRETQYF.